The 25 T cell receptor beta chains below come from one sample, sequenced in a study of blood T cell repertoires in COVID-19. Only in-frame clones appear in the TCRdb table, and some are missing; sequencing was by immunoSEQ multiplex PCR. The table lists about 200,000 clones, about nine tenths of them singletons. Sample: PBMCs or T cells enriched from blood (not recorded which). These receptors originate from a woman aged 25 to 39 who had recovered from COVID-19.

V gene TRBV9 combines with J gene TRBJ2-1; 8 bases are shared with TRBD1. Per germline, CDR1 SGDLS and CDR2 YYNGEE. The length of the CDR3 is 15 residues. V dropped 3 bases and J dropped 7; count of bases not matched to a gene: 9. The CDR3 bases are TGTGCCAGCAGCGAGGGCAGGGGGCTTGTAAATGAGCAGTTCTTC. It specifies CASSEGRGLVNEQFF. Complete variable domain (other parts from reference TRBV9 and TRBJ2-1): DSGVTQTPKHLITATGQRVTLRCSPRSGDLSVYWYQQSLDQGLQFLIQYYNGEERAKGNILERFSAQQFPDLHSELNLSSLELGDSALYFCASSEGRGLVNEQFFGPGTRLTVL.

The chain links TRBV5-1 to TRBJ2-3; TRBD2 matches 12 bases. The CDR3 runs to 16 residues. V gave up 2 bases and J gave up 2 bases; unmatched junction bases: 3. Germline values: CDR1 SGHRS, CDR2 YFSETQ. CDR3 in DNA: TGCGCCAGCAGCTTAGGGACTAGCGGGTACACAGATACGCAGTATTTT. Translating it yields CASSLGTSGYTDTQYF.

This chain uses TRBV7-2 with TRBJ1-1; 7 bases align to TRBD1. The trim removed 5 bases at V and 1 base at J, leaving 10 bases unmatched. Germline loops: CDR1 SGHTA, CDR2 FQGNSA. This CDR3 is 16 amino acids long. CDR3 sequence: CASSPDGDRANTEAFF. The CDR3 nucleotides are TGTGCCAGCAGCCCGGATGGGGACAGAGCGAACACTGAAGCTTTCTTT.

In this sample, this clone turned up a few times. The chain carries TRBV28 and TRBJ2-6, with D possibly matching TRBD2 (5 bases). The ends were cut back, 2 bases at V and 0 bases at J, with 14 bases in the middle. The length of the CDR3 is 18 residues. Per the germline V gene, CDR1 is MDHEN and CDR2 is SYDVKM. CDR3: CASSLSGGMVSGANVLTF. The CDR3 bases are TGTGCCAGCAGTTTAAGCGGCGGTATGGTCTCTGGGGCCAACGTCCTGACTTTC.

This clone was recorded a few times. CDR3 region: CATSRDRVDPGAFF. CDR3 in DNA: TGTGCCACCAGCAGAGATCGGGTGGATCCGGGGGCTTTCTTT. The chain couples TRBV15 to TRBJ1-1; D not certain. This CDR3 is 14 amino acids long. With 0 bases removed from V and 11 bases from J, the gap between germline ends came to 16 bases. Germline lookup yields CDR1 LNHNV and CDR2 YYDKDF (reference sequence).

CDR3 nucleotides: TGTGCCAGCAGCTTAGTTGTACAGCCAGAAGCTTTCTTT. Residues: CASSLVVQPEAFF. The J gene is TRBJ1-1, the V gene TRBV11-2; D is uncertain. CDR3 length: 13 residues. Germline loops: CDR1 SGHAT, CDR2 FQNNGV. The V and J ends lost 1 base and 8 bases respectively, with 11 bases between them.

As to this clone: Distinct nucleotide sequences in the sample also encode this CDR3. This sequence joins TRBV7-9 and TRBJ2-7, with D unresolved. The ends were cut back, 5 bases at V and 5 bases at J, with 7 bases in the middle. Germline V gene lookup returns CDR1 SEHNR and CDR2 FQNEAQ (reference sequence). CDR3 length: 11 amino acids. The CDR3 region is CASSPLDEQYF. CDR3 DNA sequence: TGTGCCAGCAGCCCACTTGACGAGCAGTACTTC.

This rearrangement joins TRBV19 to TRBJ1-1; possible D gene TRBD1, 5 bases. The ends were cut back, 6 bases at V and 3 bases at J, with 17 bases in the middle. The CDR3 is 15 residues long. Germline V CDR1 and CDR2: LNHDA, SQIVND (reference sequence). The CDR3 loop is CASRTNRLRDTEAFF. The CDR3 DNA reads as TGTGCCAGTAGAACTAACAGGTTAAGGGACACTGAAGCTTTCTTT.

J is TRBJ1-6 and V is TRBV23-1, with 7 bases that match TRBD1. TRBV23-1 is identified as an open reading frame with a role that is uncertain. This CDR3 spans 18 amino acids. The trim removed 3 bases at V and 7 bases at J, leaving 15 bases unmatched. This CDR3 reads CASSHIPRLGQRNSPLHF. CDR3 nucleotides: TGCGCCAGCAGTCATATCCCCCGTTTGGGACAGAGAAATTCACCCCTCCACTTT.

A single count supports this clone. The chain has TRBV27 and TRBJ1-6, with D possibly being TRBD1 (5 bases). The CDR3 sequence is 15 residues long. Germline assignment: CDR1 MNHEY and CDR2 SMNVEV (reference sequence). Trimming pared 6 bases from V and 5 bases from J, leaving 14 bases between. The CDR3 protein is CASRGARVDNSPLHF. Here the CDR3 DNA reads TGTGCCAGCAGAGGTGCCAGGGTGGATAATTCACCCCTCCACTTT.

Only one count was recorded for this clone. The rearrangement links TRBV9 to TRBJ1-4, with D possibly matching TRBD1 (6 bases). The CDR3 loop spans 17 amino acids. Trimming pared 0 bases from V and 7 bases from J, leaving 19 bases between. The V gene's germline CDR1 is SGDLS and CDR2 YYNGEE. CDR3 sequence (DNA): TGTGCCAGCAGCGTAGCGGGACACCACTCGGGGAGTGAAAAACTGTTTTTT. Its protein product is CASSVAGHHSGSEKLFF.

This clone was seen once. The chain has TRBV28 and TRBJ1-5, with TRBD1 matching over 8 bases. CDR1 and CDR2 from the germline V gene are MDHEN and SYDVKM. This CDR3 is built from 16 residues. Unmatched junction bases numbered 12, after V lost 7 bases and J lost 4 bases. The CDR3 DNA is TGTGCCAGCATCGAAGAAGGGGACAGGCTGAATCAGCCCCAGCATTTT. It specifies CASIEEGDRLNQPQHF. Filled out from reference TRBV28 and TRBJ1-5, the complete variable domain reads DVKVTQSSRYLVKRTGEKVFLECVQDMDHENMFWYRQDPGLGLRLIYFSYDVKMKEKGDIPEGYSVSREKKERFSLILESASTNQTSMYLCASIEEGDRLNQPQHFGDGTRLSIL.

The rearrangement uses TRBV19 and TRBJ2-6, with D perhaps matching TRBD1 (6 bases). The ends were cut back, 3 bases at V and 0 bases at J, with 15 bases in the middle. Germline assignment: CDR1 LNHDA and CDR2 SQIVND (reference sequence). The CDR3 sequence is 18 residues long. Written as DNA, the CDR3 is TGTGCCAGTAGTATGGGAAGCAGGGGCGCCTCTGGGGCCAACGTCCTGACTTTC. This sequence encodes CASSMGSRGASGANVLTF.

The CDR3 region has the DNA TGTGCCAGCAGCTTGGGACAGGGAGTCGTTGAAGGCACAGATACGCAGTATTTT. Translation: CASSLGQGVVEGTDTQYF. The rearrangement joins TRBV5-8 to TRBJ2-3, with 7 bases matching TRBD1. Trimming cost V 0 bases and J 1 base; bases outside gene matches: 11. This CDR3 contains 18 residues. Germline V gene sequence: CDR1 SGHTS, CDR2 YDEGEE.

As DNA, the CDR3 is TGTGCCACCAGTCAACTCGGGACTAGGAACACCGGGGAGCTGTTTTTT. Translating gives CATSQLGTRNTGELFF. The rearrangement joins TRBV24-1 to TRBJ2-2; 8 bases line up with TRBD2. Unmatched junction bases numbered 6, after V lost 6 bases and J lost 1 base. Germline CDR1 and CDR2: KGHDR and SFDVKD. The CDR3 runs 16 residues.

V and J are TRBV10-3 and TRBJ1-5; 10 bases line up with TRBD1. Germline lookup yields CDR1 ENHRY and CDR2 SYGVKD. This CDR3 is 13 amino acids long. V lost 6 bases and J lost 4; bases outside the gene matches: 0. The CDR3 DNA reads TGTGCCATCAGGGGACAGGGGAATCAGCCCCAGCATTTT. This codes for CAIRGQGNQPQHF.

This clone has just one count. The V gene is TRBV18, the J gene TRBJ1-1; D not resolved. The CDR3 is 14 residues long. Germline CDR1 and CDR2: KGHSH and LQKENI. Between the trimmed V and J ends, which lost 2 bases and 0 bases, there was a span of 7 bases. The CDR3 loop is CASSPLILNTEAFF. The CDR3, as DNA: TGTGCCAGCTCACCATTAATCCTGAACACTGAAGCTTTCTTT.

J is TRBJ1-2 and V is TRBV9; TRBD1 aligns across 8 bases. The CDR3 extends over 13 amino acids. J lost 2 bases, V lost 6 bases, and 3 bases had no gene match. The V gene's germline CDR1 is SGDLS and CDR2 YYNGEE. The CDR3 loop is CASKQGGNYGYTF. CDR3 DNA: TGTGCCAGCAAACAGGGGGGAAACTATGGCTACACCTTC. Full variable domain (missing parts from reference TRBV9 and TRBJ1-2): DSGVTQTPKHLITATGQRVTLRCSPRSGDLSVYWYQQSLDQGLQFLIQYYNGEERAKGNILERFSAQQFPDLHSELNLSSLELGDSALYFCASKQGGNYGYTFGSGTRLTVV.

V usage is TRBV2 and J usage is TRBJ1-5, with TRBD1 as a possible D gene (5 bases). V lost 3 bases to trimming and J lost 11 bases, with 11 bases between them. The CDR3 extends over 12 amino acids. Germline-derived CDR1 and CDR2 are SNHLY and FYNNEI. CDR3: CASSEDGGAQHF. CDR3 bases: TGTGCCAGCAGTGAGGATGGGGGGGCCCAGCATTTT.

This chain joins TRBV7-2 and TRBJ1-1; 9 nucleotides match TRBD1. V shed 2 bases and J 3 bases; nucleotides not matched to a gene: 1. The CDR3 spans 14 residues. CDR1 is SGHTA, CDR2 FQGNSA, per germline. The CDR3 region has the DNA TGTGCCAGCAGCTTATACAGGGGGCACACTGAAGCTTTCTTT. This gives the protein CASSLYRGHTEAFF. Filled out from reference TRBV7-2 and TRBJ1-1, the complete variable domain reads GAGVSQSPSNKVTEKGKDVELRCDPISGHTALYWYRQSLGQGLEFLIYFQGNSAPDKSGLPSDRFSAERTGGSVSTLTIQRTQQEDSAVYLCASSLYRGHTEAFFGQGTRLTVV.

The chain employs TRBV6-5 and TRBJ1-2; 8 nucleotides align to TRBD1. J gave up 6 bases and V 6 bases, and 6 bases lay outside the gene matches. There are 13 residues in the CDR3. Germline V gene sequence: CDR1 MNHEY, CDR2 SVGAGI. The CDR3 DNA reads as TGTGCCAGCAGAGGGACAGGAGGTGATGGCTACACCTTC. The encoded protein is CASRGTGGDGYTF.

The chain recombines TRBV24-1 with TRBJ2-1, with 10 bases lining up with TRBD2. CDR3 size: 15 residues. Germline CDR1 and CDR2: KGHDR and SFDVKD. With 7 bases clipped from V and 5 bases from J, the junction kept 7 bases outside the gene matches. Here the CDR3 reads CATRPSGRGNNEQFF. CDR3 nucleotide sequence: TGTGCCACCAGACCGAGCGGGAGGGGCAACAATGAGCAGTTCTTC.

This rearrangement joins TRBV6-2 or TRBV6-3 to TRBJ2-6; 7 positions agree with TRBD1. The CDR3 is 15 amino acids. The V gene's germline CDR1 is MNHEY and CDR2 SVGEGT. V trimming: 5 bases; J trimming: 4 bases; junction bases outside the gene matches: 5. CDR3 in DNA: TGTGCCAGCAGTCACAGGGGTACGGGGGCCAACGTCCTGACTTTC. Translating gives CASSHRGTGANVLTF.

Notes on this clone: One end of the junction does not line up with germline, which may come from a read error. The V gene is TRBV5-1, the J gene TRBJ1-3; 7 positions match TRBD1. The CDR3 is 15 amino acids. Germline-derived CDR1 and CDR2 are SGHRS and YFSETQ. The CDR3 nucleotides read TGCGCCAGCAGAGCAGGGGGTTCGACTGGTAACACCATATATTTT. This sequence encodes CASRAGGSTGNTIYF. Filled out from reference TRBV5-1 and TRBJ1-3, the complete variable domain reads KAGVTQTPRYLIKTRGQQVTLSCSPISGHRSVSWYQQTPGQGLQFLFEYFSETQRNKGNFPGRFSGRQFSNSRSEMNVSTLELGDSALYLCASRAGGSTGNTIYFGEGSWLTVV.

The chain links TRBV29-1 to TRBJ1-6; the match to TRBD1 covers 8 bases. There are 13 residues in the CDR3. The trim removed 6 bases at V and 7 bases at J, leaving 5 bases unmatched. Germline-derived CDR1 and CDR2 are SQVTM and ANQGSEA. The DNA of the CDR3 is TGCAGCGTACGCAGGGGGCAAAATTCACCCCTCCACTTT. This codes for CSVRRGQNSPLHF.